The 28 T cell receptor beta chains below were found in one sample sequenced in a study of spatial heterogeneity in lung cancer. These receptors have no identified antigens. Overall study results and limits: Intratumoral expanded alpha and beta TCR counts were found to track tumor mutation counts.

MiXCR, applied by TCRdb to the 5' RACE reads, yields one record per CDR3 protein. The repertoire holds around 7,900 distinct CDR3 sequences, with 14% as singletons. As to time point: sample taken at primary tumor resection. Sample: lung tumor tissue, taken at surgery. These receptors originate from a female donor with early-stage non-small cell lung cancer.

The table lists this clonotype with many counts. This beta chain appears as a stray read in a library generated for alpha chains; its size is not informative. The rearrangement uses TRBV7-9 and TRBJ2-7; D gene uncertain. This CDR3 comprises 14 residues. V lost 3 bases, J lost 5 bases, and 14 bases lay in between. Germline V lookup: CDR1 SEHNR, CDR2 FQNEAQ (reference sequence). The chain's CDR3 is CASSLEHGFDEQYF. The CDR3 DNA reads TGTGCCAGCAGCTTGGAGCACGGGTTCGACGAGCAGTACTTC.

About this clonotype: Since it is a stray read in a library aimed at alpha chains, this beta chain has a size that is not meaningful. This rearrangement joins TRBV7-6 to TRBJ2-1; D gene ambiguous. The CDR3 loop spans 14 amino acids. The germline V and J ends were trimmed by 3 bases and 7 bases, with 13 bases remaining between them. Germline CDR1 SGHVS, CDR2 FNYEAQ. CDR3 coding DNA: TGTGCCAGCAGCTTCTCTCTTACCCTAAATGAGCAGTTCTTC. As protein: CASSFSLTLNEQFF. Filled out from reference TRBV7-6 and TRBJ2-1, the complete variable domain reads GAGVSQSPRYKVTKRGQDVALRCDPISGHVSLYWYRQALGQGPEFLTYFNYEAQQDKSGLPNDRFSAERPEGSISTLTIQRTEQRDSAMYRCASSFSLTLNEQFFGPGTRLTVL.

This clonotype ranks as medium-sized (0.01 to 0.1%). Since it is a stray read in a library aimed at alpha chains, this beta chain has a size that is not meaningful. The J gene is TRBJ2-7, the V gene TRBV7-3; D remains ambiguous. The CDR3 extends over 14 amino acids. V lost 0 bases to trimming and J lost 1 base, with 7 bases between them. Per germline, CDR1 SGHTA and CDR2 FQGTGA. DNA for the CDR3: TGTGCCAGCAGCTTAACGGCTGGTTCCTACGAGCAGTACTTC. This translates into CASSLTAGSYEQYF.

This clonotype showed up many times. This beta chain is off target for a library built for alpha chains, so its abundance means little. The rearrangement uses TRBV6-1 and TRBJ1-1; TRBD1 agrees at 8 bases. Per the germline V gene, CDR1 is MNHNS and CDR2 is SASEGT. CDR3 length: 15 amino acids. V was clipped by 3 bases and J by 4 bases; unmatched bases: 7. CDR3 nucleotides: TGTGCCAGCAGTGATGACAGGGGACGTACCACTGAAGCTTTCTTT. Translated, it gives CASSDDRGRTTEAFF.

This clonotype was recorded many times. For a library built for alpha chains, this beta chain is a stray read; little rests on its size. The chain couples TRBV2 to TRBJ2-2; tentative D call: TRBD1 (6 bases). Deletions cut 7 bases from V and 3 bases from J, with 24 bases between. This CDR3 region has 18 residues. The germline V gene encodes CDR1 SNHLY and CDR2 FYNNEI. CDR3 sequence (DNA): TGTGCCAGCATAGGGGGATCAGGACGTGATTTTTACACCGGGGAGCTGTTTTTT. This gives the protein CASIGGSGRDFYTGELFF.

About this clonotype itself: Since the library was made to target alpha chains, this beta chain is a stray read and its abundance is not meaningful. The chain uses TRBV7-9 and TRBJ2-5; unclear D gene. Trimming shortened V by 4 bases and J by 1 base, and 7 bases separated the two germline ends. Germline values: CDR1 SEHNR, CDR2 FQNEAQ (reference sequence). The CDR3 consists of 13 residues. The CDR3 DNA is TGTGCCAGCAGCTGGCCTGCCCAAGAGACCCAGTACTTC. Encoded protein: CASSWPAQETQYF.

In this sample, this clonotype is medium-sized (0.01 to 0.1%). This beta chain is an off-target read within a library intended for alpha chains, so its frequency means little. The V and J genes are TRBV27 and TRBJ2-2; 11 positions agree with TRBD1. This CDR3 contains 17 residues. In germline, CDR1 is MNHEY, CDR2 SMNVEV (reference sequence). The V and J ends lost 5 bases and 5 bases, in that order; junction bases with no gene match: 10. CDR3 amino acids: CASSGGQGAGRTGELFF. The CDR3, as DNA: TGTGCCAGCAGTGGAGGACAGGGGGCTGGTAGAACCGGGGAGCTGTTTTTT.

This clonotype ranks as medium-sized. As an off-target read in a library built for alpha chains, this beta chain has a frequency of little significance. V gene TRBV18 combines with J gene TRBJ2-1; 12 positions match TRBD2. The V segment lost 2 bases and the J segment 7 bases; nucleotides outside the gene matches: 3. Germline V gene sequence: CDR1 KGHSH, CDR2 LQKENI. There are 15 residues in the CDR3. CDR3 DNA: TGTGCCAGCTCACCAACTAGCGGGGGGAGGAATGAGCAGTTCTTC. Amino acids: CASSPTSGGRNEQFF.

This clonotype was detected ten times or more. This beta chain is an unintended read in a library built for alpha chains; its size means little. The chain employs TRBV5-6 and TRBJ2-5, with TRBD2 matching 8 bases. V trimming: 2 bases; J trimming: 6 bases; junction bases outside the gene matches: 6. The CDR3 consists of 14 residues. The V gene's germline CDR1 is SGHDT and CDR2 YYEEEE. The CDR3 reads CASSFLSGGKTQYF. The CDR3 DNA sequence: TGTGCCAGCAGCTTCTTGAGCGGGGGTAAGACCCAGTACTTC.

This clonotype is medium-sized in the sample. With the library built for alpha chains, this beta chain is off target and its frequency is not meaningful. This rearrangement joins TRBV7-8 to TRBJ2-6; D gene ambiguous. CDR1 and CDR2 (germline): SGHVS, FQNEAQ. The CDR3 contains 15 residues. The V end was cut by 2 bases, the J end by 0 bases, with 5 bases between. In DNA form, the CDR3 reads TGTGCCAGCAGCTTACAGCGCTCTGGGGCCAACGTCCTGACTTTC. Its protein is CASSLQRSGANVLTF.

As for this clonotype: The library was prepared for alpha chains; this beta chain is a stray read, so its frequency means little. The CDR3 DNA is TGTGCCAGCAGTGGGGGACAGGAGGAGAATCAGCCCCAGCATTTT. Encoded protein: CASSGGQEENQPQHF. The chain carries TRBV6-6 and TRBJ1-5, with 8 bases aligning to TRBD1. The CDR3 is 15 residues long. Germline CDR1 MNHNY, CDR2 SVGAGI (reference sequence). J lost 4 bases, V lost 5 bases, and 7 bases had no gene match.

This clonotype is labeled as medium-sized. This beta chain is off target for a library built for alpha chains, so its abundance means little. This chain connects TRBV20-1 to TRBJ1-5; no firm D call. The CDR3 is made up of 13 amino acids. Germline-derived CDR1 and CDR2 are DFQATT and SNEGSKA (reference sequence). V lost 2 bases to trimming and J lost 4 bases, with 9 bases between them. The CDR3 reads CSARRRANQPQHF. Here the CDR3 DNA reads TGCAGTGCTAGACGGAGGGCAAATCAGCCCCAGCATTTT.

This clonotype is judged medium-sized. This beta chain was picked up by a library intended for alpha chains and is off target, so its count carries little meaning. J is TRBJ2-5 and V is TRBV7-9; D is uncertain. This CDR3 is 12 amino acids long. V lost 1 base to trimming and J lost 4 bases, with 4 bases between them. Germline CDR1 and CDR2: SEHNR and FQNEAQ (reference sequence). The CDR3 DNA sequence: TGTGCCAGCAGCTTAGTACGAGAGACCCAGTACTTC. Amino acids: CASSLVRETQYF. The full variable domain, rest sourced from reference TRBV7-9 and TRBJ2-5, is DTGVSQNPRHKITKRGQNVTFRCDPISEHNRLYWYRQTLGQGPEFLTYFQNEAQLEKSRLLSDRFSAERPKGSFSTLEIQRTEQGDSAMYLCASSLVRETQYFGPGTRLLVL.

This clonotype is termed medium-sized. Since it is a stray read in a library aimed at alpha chains, this beta chain has a size that is not meaningful. The chain combines TRBV6-2 or TRBV6-3 with TRBJ2-1; maybe TRBD2 (5 bases). CDR1 is MNHEY and CDR2 is SVGEGT in the germline V gene. The CDR3 loop spans 11 amino acids. Trimming took off 2 bases at V and 10 bases at J, with 6 bases between the two ends. The CDR3 nucleotides read TGTGCCAGCAGTTACGGCGGGGAGCAGTTCTTC. Its translation is CASSYGGEQFF.

In this sample, this clonotype is medium-sized. In a library made to pick up alpha chains, this beta chain is a stray read with a size that means little. The V call is TRBV12-3 or TRBV12-4, the J call TRBJ2-1; unclear D gene. This CDR3 region has 13 residues. Trimming removed 3 bases at V and 3 bases at J, with 6 bases between. The CDR3, as DNA: TGTGCCAGCAGTTTGGTAGGCTACAATGAGCAGTTCTTC. It encodes CASSLVGYNEQFF.

This clonotype counts as medium-sized. This beta chain slipped into a library made for alpha chains as a stray read, so its size is not meaningful. This sequence joins TRBV28 and TRBJ1-5, with D perhaps TRBD1 (5 bases). The V end lost 2 bases, the J end lost 7 bases, and 12 bases lay between the germline ends. The V gene's germline CDR1 is MDHEN and CDR2 SYDVKM. The CDR3 runs 14 residues. CDR3 sequence: CASSLGFRDQPQHF. CDR3 bases: TGTGCCAGCAGTTTAGGGTTCAGGGACCAGCCCCAGCATTTT.

In its sample, this clonotype ranks as medium-sized. This beta chain slipped into a library made for alpha chains as a stray read, so its size is not meaningful. This sequence joins TRBV4-1 and TRBJ2-5; TRBD2 aligns across 10 bases. V lost 1 base and J lost 4; bases outside the gene matches: 12. This CDR3 has 18 residues. In germline, CDR1 is MGHRA, CDR2 YSYEKL. CDR3 coding DNA: TGCGCCAGCAGCCAAGTGGGAGCGGGGGGGCCGAAGGTAGAGACCCAGTACTTC. Protein: CASSQVGAGGPKVETQYF.

This clonotype was detected many times. As an off-target read in a library built for alpha chains, this beta chain has a frequency of little significance. The rearrangement uses TRBV29-1 and TRBJ2-3, with D uncertain. The CDR3 has 12 residues. Germline V gives CDR1 SQVTM, CDR2 ANQGSEA. V lost 6 bases and J 2 bases, leaving 9 bases between the germline ends. The chain's CDR3 is CSVAQITDTQYF. Written as DNA, the CDR3 is TGCAGCGTCGCACAGATCACAGATACGCAGTATTTT.

By share, this clonotype ranks as medium-sized. In a library made to pick up alpha chains, this beta chain is a stray read with a size that means little. The chain carries TRBV24-1 and TRBJ1-2; D ambiguous. The germline CDR1 and CDR2 sequences are KGHDR and SFDVKD. CDR3 length: 12 residues. Trimming removed 5 bases from V and 0 bases from J, with 3 bases in between. CDR3 coding DNA: TGTGCCACCAGTGTGCCTAACTATGGCTACACCTTC. Translating gives CATSVPNYGYTF.

This clonotype occurred many times. This beta chain is a stray read from a library made for alpha chains; its abundance is not meaningful. The rearrangement links TRBV7-9 to TRBJ2-6; D not resolved. V dropped 5 bases and J dropped 8 bases, with 10 bases sitting between them. This CDR3 region has 13 residues. Germline assignment: CDR1 SEHNR and CDR2 FQNEAQ (reference sequence). The CDR3 reads CASSQPMTNVLTF. CDR3 bases: TGTGCCAGCAGCCAACCGATGACCAACGTCCTGACTTTC.

This clonotype was recorded many times. Because the library targeted alpha chains, this beta chain is an off-target read whose size means little. The chain uses TRBV14 and TRBJ1-6; no definite D call. The CDR3 contains 14 residues. Germline CDR1 and CDR2: SGHDN and FVKESK. V lost 4 bases to trimming and J lost 10 bases, with 14 bases between them. DNA of the CDR3: TGTGCCAGCAGCCTACACTGGATCGGCTCACCCCTCCACTTT. Encoded protein: CASSLHWIGSPLHF. Full variable domain (missing parts from reference TRBV14 and TRBJ1-6): EAGVTQFPSHSVIEKGQTVTLRCDPISGHDNLYWYRRVMGKEIKFLLHFVKESKQDESGMPNNRFLAERTGGTYSTLKVQPAELEDSGVYFCASSLHWIGSPLHFGNGTRLTVT.

This clonotype was detected ten times or more. Within a library made for alpha chains, this beta chain is off target, and its count is uninformative. This sequence joins TRBV12-3 or TRBV12-4 and TRBJ2-1; TRBD2 matches 9 bases. Trimming at V came to 5 bases and at J to 1 base, leaving 3 bases not matched to a gene. This CDR3 has 15 residues. This CDR3 reads CASSTLAGSYNEQFF. CDR3 in DNA: TGTGCCAGCAGTACCCTAGCGGGATCCTACAATGAGCAGTTCTTC.

This clonotype was found many times. This beta chain turned up in a library designed for alpha chains; as an off-target read, its abundance says little. The chain joins TRBV19 to TRBJ1-4; D is ambiguous. The CDR3 runs to 15 residues. V lost 4 bases, J lost 5 bases, and 14 bases lay in between. In germline, CDR1 is LNHDA, CDR2 SQIVND (reference sequence). CDR3 sequence (DNA): TGTGCCAGTAGTAGACCTTCGGGGATAAATGAAAAACTGTTTTTT. Its protein product is CASSRPSGINEKLFF.

This clonotype was counted many times. The library was built for alpha chains, so this beta chain is an off-target read and its size means little. The chain has TRBV27 and TRBJ2-7; D tentatively fits TRBD1 or TRBD2 (6 bases each). V was clipped by 4 bases and J by 1 base, with 14 bases between them. CDR3 length: 15 residues. Germline V gene lookup returns CDR1 MNHEY and CDR2 SMNVEV (reference sequence). CDR3 nucleotide sequence: TGTGCCAGCAGTTCACAGGGACTCGGGTCCTACGAGCAGTACTTC. Encoded protein: CASSSQGLGSYEQYF.

In its sample, this clonotype ranks as medium-sized (0.01 to 0.1%). Because the library targeted alpha chains, this beta chain is an off-target read whose size means little. The chain uses TRBV5-1 and TRBJ2-7; D not resolved. The CDR3 has 12 amino acids. Germline lookup yields CDR1 SGHRS and CDR2 YFSETQ. Trimming removed 3 bases from V and 4 bases from J, with 8 bases in between. The CDR3 sequence: CASSSTRYEQYF. CDR3 nucleotides: TGCGCCAGCAGCTCCACAAGGTACGAGCAGTACTTC.

In the case of this clonotype: This beta chain turned up in a library designed for alpha chains; as an off-target read, its abundance says little. V is TRBV10-3 and J is TRBJ2-1; 12 nucleotides match TRBD1. V was pared by 5 bases and J by 5 bases, with 7 bases of the junction left unmatched. The germline CDR1 and CDR2 sequences are ENHRY and SYGVKD. CDR3 length: 16 amino acids. In DNA, the CDR3 is TGTGCCATCAGTTTCACGGGACAGGGGGCTGACAATGAGCAGTTCTTC. This codes for CAISFTGQGADNEQFF.

This clonotype was seen many times. Because this beta chain is a stray read in a library intended to capture alpha chains, its abundance should not be given much weight. This chain joins TRBV7-3 and TRBJ1-4, with 9 bases lining up with TRBD1. The CDR3 totals 16 residues. Germline V lookup: CDR1 SGHTA, CDR2 FQGTGA. The V gene end was trimmed by 0 bases and the J gene end by 10 bases; junction bases not matched to a gene: 9. CDR3 protein: CASSLTGTGGGGKLFF. CDR3 DNA: TGTGCCAGCAGCTTAACGGGCACAGGGGGCGGAGGAAAACTGTTTTTT.

This clonotype qualifies as medium-sized (0.01 to 0.1%). Within a library made for alpha chains, this beta chain is off target, and its count is uninformative. The chain links TRBV7-9 to TRBJ2-5; D is ambiguous. Germline CDR1 SEHNR, CDR2 FQNEAQ (reference sequence). The length of the CDR3 is 14 residues. The V and J ends lost 2 bases and 2 bases respectively, with 9 bases between them. The CDR3 is CASSLHRTQETQYF. The DNA of the CDR3 is TGTGCCAGCAGCTTACACCGGACGCAAGAGACCCAGTACTTC.